This entry lists 28 T cell receptor beta chains sequenced from one sample in a study of blood T cell repertoires in COVID-19. Assay: immunoSEQ multiplex PCR; the TCRdb copy retains only in-frame clones and omits some. Of about 380,000 clones listed, 88% were seen once; the top ten hold approximately 1.2%. Sample: PBMCs or T cells enriched from blood (not recorded which). These receptors were collected from a woman aged 18 to 35 who had recovered from COVID-19.

This clone was counted once. The chain couples TRBV7-9 to TRBJ1-6, with 7 bases fitting TRBD1. Germline V gene lookup returns CDR1 SEHNR and CDR2 FQNEAQ (reference sequence). V lost 5 bases to trimming and J lost 10 bases; unmatched junction nucleotides: 11. The CDR3 totals 15 residues. The chain's CDR3 is CASSPRDRAKSPLHF. Written as DNA, the CDR3 is TGTGCCAGCAGCCCGAGGGACAGAGCGAAGTCACCCCTCCACTTT.

V gene TRBV9 combines with J gene TRBJ1-1; 9 bases map to TRBD1. Germline V lookup: CDR1 SGDLS, CDR2 YYNGEE. The CDR3 has 14 residues. J lost 5 bases, V lost 3 bases, and 5 bases had no gene match. The CDR3 coding sequence is TGTGCCAGCAGCGCTGGACAGGGGAAGACTGAAGCTTTCTTT. This translates into CASSAGQGKTEAFF. Combining the CDR3 with reference TRBV9 and TRBJ1-1 gives the whole variable domain DSGVTQTPKHLITATGQRVTLRCSPRSGDLSVYWYQQSLDQGLQFLIQYYNGEERAKGNILERFSAQQFPDLHSELNLSSLELGDSALYFCASSAGQGKTEAFFGQGTRLTVV.

The chain links TRBV30 to TRBJ2-1; 14 bases map to TRBD2. This CDR3 is built from 18 residues. J lost 0 bases, V lost 5 bases, and 9 bases had no gene match. Looked up from germline, CDR1 is GTSNPN and CDR2 is SVGIG (reference sequence). Written as DNA, the CDR3 is TGTGCCTGGGTTCCCGGACTAGCGGGGGGTAGCTCCTACAATGAGCAGTTCTTC. It codes for CAWVPGLAGGSSYNEQFF.

This clone was recorded once. The V and J genes are TRBV12-2 and TRBJ1-3. TRBV12-2 is an annotated pseudogene. The CDR3 has 17 amino acids. Written as DNA, the CDR3 is TGTGCAAGTCGCCGCCGTCGGGGGATTAGCTCTGGAAACACCATATATTTT. As protein: CASRRRRGISSGNTIYF.

The chain joins TRBV6-4 to TRBJ1-6; a weak D match, TRBD1 (5 bases). V was pared by 0 bases and J by 7 bases, with 10 bases between. Germline-derived CDR1 and CDR2 are MRHNA and SNTAGT. The CDR3 length is 15 residues. The CDR3 region has the DNA TGTGCCAGCAGTGACTCGACAGACGGGAATTCACCCCTCCACTTT. This sequence encodes CASSDSTDGNSPLHF.

This chain links TRBV3-1 (or the pseudogene TRBV3-2) with TRBJ1-1, with D possibly matching TRBD1 (5 bases). The CDR3 contains 12 residues. Looked up from germline, CDR1 is LGHDT and CDR2 is YNNKEL (reference sequence). The V and J ends lost 1 base and 7 bases respectively, with 7 bases between them. The CDR3 loop reads CASSQGQYEAFF. Here the CDR3 DNA reads TGTGCCAGCAGCCAAGGACAGTATGAAGCTTTCTTT.

The genes are TRBV29-1 and TRBJ1-2, with 7 bases fitting TRBD1. The CDR3 totals 12 residues. Germline V gives CDR1 SQVTM, CDR2 ANQGSEA. Trimming cost V 7 bases and J 2 bases; bases outside gene matches: 4. The CDR3 DNA reads as TGCAGCGGGGGACAGTCAAACTATGGCTACACCTTC. This codes for CSGGQSNYGYTF. Together with reference TRBV29-1 and TRBJ1-2, the CDR3 gives the full variable domain: SAVISQKPSRDICQRGTSLTIQCQVDSQVTMMFWYRQQPGQSLTLIATANQGSEATYESGFVIDKFPISRPNLTFSTLTVSNMSPEDSSIYLCSGGQSNYGYTFGSGTRLTVV.

The rearrangement uses TRBV30 and TRBJ2-1; 8 positions match TRBD1. J lost 4 bases, V lost 3 bases, and 11 bases had no gene match. The CDR3 has 16 residues. Germline assignment: CDR1 GTSNPN and CDR2 SVGIG (reference sequence). The CDR3 region is CAWRETPGQEYNEQFF. Written as DNA, the CDR3 is TGTGCCTGGAGGGAAACTCCGGGACAGGAATACAATGAGCAGTTCTTC.

The J gene is TRBJ2-1, the V gene TRBV4-1; 7 bases fit TRBD2. The CDR3 consists of 15 residues. V trimming: 3 bases; J trimming: 4 bases; junction bases outside the gene matches: 6. The germline CDR1 and CDR2 sequences are MGHRA and YSYEKL. The CDR3 loop is CASSQGSGPYNEQFF. The CDR3 DNA sequence: TGCGCCAGCAGCCAGGGTAGCGGGCCTTACAATGAGCAGTTCTTC.

The V and J genes are TRBV11-2 and TRBJ1-1, with 8 bases aligning to TRBD1. This CDR3 has 16 residues. Germline loops: CDR1 SGHAT, CDR2 FQNNGV. The V segment lost 7 bases and the J segment 3 bases; nucleotides outside the gene matches: 13. CDR3 protein: CASTGQGKRQYTEAFF. The DNA for the CDR3 is TGTGCCAGCACAGGACAGGGTAAGCGACAGTACACTGAAGCTTTCTTT.

This chain joins TRBV9 and TRBJ2-3, with 11 bases that match TRBD2. The germline V gene encodes CDR1 SGDLS and CDR2 YYNGEE. With 3 bases clipped from V and 0 bases from J, the junction kept 3 bases outside the gene matches. The CDR3 is 16 residues long. CDR3 nucleotides: TGTGCCAGCAGCGCCGGGACTAGCGGTAGCACAGATACGCAGTATTTT. This codes for CASSAGTSGSTDTQYF.

This clone occurred once. This chain connects TRBV19 to TRBJ2-3; 8 bases are shared with TRBD2. The CDR3 runs to 16 residues. CDR1 is LNHDA, CDR2 SQIVND, per germline (reference sequence). V shed 6 bases and J 2 bases; nucleotides not matched to a gene: 10. CDR3 coding DNA: TGTGCCAGTAGAGCCCGAAGCGGGGGATACACAGATACGCAGTATTTT. This codes for CASRARSGGYTDTQYF.

CDR3 loop: CASSLDGQGLEKLFF. The CDR3, as DNA: TGTGCCAGCAGCTTAGATGGGCAGGGTTTAGAAAAACTGTTTTTT. The chain uses TRBV7-2 and TRBJ1-4; D might be TRBD1 (5 bases). The length of the CDR3 is 15 residues. CDR1 SGHTA and CDR2 FQGNSA come from the germline V gene. The V gene lost 1 base and the J gene lost 8 bases, with 14 bases spanning the gap.

In this sample, this clone turned up a few times. The chain recombines TRBV20-1 with TRBJ1-5, with 7 bases fitting TRBD1. Germline lookup yields CDR1 DFQATT and CDR2 SNEGSKA (reference sequence). J was trimmed by 7 bases and V by 3 bases; bases with no gene match: 3. CDR3 length: 12 residues. CDR3 sequence reads: CSASQGDQPQHF. The CDR3 nucleotides are TGCAGTGCTAGTCAGGGGGACCAGCCCCAGCATTTT.

The chain combines TRBV24-1 with TRBJ2-1; 14 positions agree with TRBD2. This CDR3 spans 16 amino acids. The V gene's germline CDR1 is KGHDR and CDR2 SFDVKD. V lost 4 bases, J lost 6 bases, and 4 bases stayed unmatched. The CDR3 here is CATSETGLAGGNEQFF. The CDR3 region has the DNA TGTGCCACCAGTGAAACCGGACTAGCGGGGGGCAATGAGCAGTTCTTC.

This chain connects TRBV4-3 to TRBJ2-1, with TRBD2 matching 14 bases. Germline V gives CDR1 LGHNA, CDR2 YSLEER. J gave up 1 base and V 1 base, and 9 bases lay outside the gene matches. The CDR3 loop spans 20 amino acids. The CDR3, as DNA: TGCGCCAGCAGCCAAGGGATCGGACTAGCGGGGGGTAGTTCCTACAATGAGCAGTTCTTC. Its protein is CASSQGIGLAGGSSYNEQFF.

This chain connects TRBV5-4 to TRBJ1-3; no firm D call. The V end lost 0 bases, the J end lost 0 bases, and 10 bases lay between the germline ends. The germline gives CDR1 SGHNT, CDR2 YYREEE (reference sequence). The CDR3 length is 16 residues. The CDR3 sequence is CASSLASKHSGNTIYF. In nucleotides, the CDR3 is TGTGCCAGCAGCTTGGCTTCCAAGCACTCTGGAAACACCATATATTTT.

In the case of this clone: Germline and junction disagree at one end, which may indicate a read error. The chain recombines TRBV10-3 with TRBJ1-1; perhaps TRBD1 as D (6 bases). The CDR3 runs 13 residues. The germline gives CDR1 ENHRY, CDR2 SYGVKD. The CDR3 is CAISESLPGQGLF. DNA of the CDR3: TGTGCCATCAGTGAGTCTTTACCGGGACAAGGCTTATTT.

The chain recombines TRBV7-9 with TRBJ2-7, with D maybe TRBD2 (6 bases). V gave up 4 bases and J gave up 1 base, with 11 bases separating them. Looked up from germline, CDR1 is SEHNR and CDR2 is FQNEAQ (reference sequence). This CDR3 region has 14 residues. The CDR3 DNA sequence: TGTGCCAGCAGCTCCAATCGGGAGTCCTACGAGCAGTACTTC. It encodes CASSSNRESYEQYF.

This clone was recorded once. The chain has TRBV27 and TRBJ1-1; D might be TRBD1 (6 bases). The CDR3 runs to 13 residues. Per germline, CDR1 MNHEY and CDR2 SMNVEV (reference sequence). V was shortened by 5 bases and J by 7 bases, with 14 bases between the two germline ends. As DNA, the CDR3 is TGTGCCAGCAGTCACGGAACAGGGAGTGAAGCTTTCTTT. It yields the protein CASSHGTGSEAFF.

This rearrangement joins TRBV30 to TRBJ2-7, with 9 bases identical to TRBD2. The CDR3 contains 12 residues. The ends lost 2 bases at V and 6 bases at J; junction bases unmatched: 2. The germline CDR1 and CDR2 sequences are GTSNPN and SVGIG (reference sequence). In nucleotides, the CDR3 is TGTGCCTGGAGTTTACTAGCGGGCGAGCAGTACTTC. This codes for CAWSLLAGEQYF.

The rearrangement uses TRBV14 and TRBJ1-2; D possibly corresponds to TRBD1 (5 bases). Germline V CDR1 and CDR2: SGHDN, FVKESK. Trimming pared 1 base from V and 2 bases from J, leaving 14 bases between. This CDR3 contains 16 residues. The CDR3 nucleotides are TGTGCCAGCAGCCAAGGGATTCGGGGGACGAACTATGGCTACACCTTC. It codes for CASSQGIRGTNYGYTF.

The chain carries TRBV12-3 or TRBV12-4 and TRBJ1-2; the D gene is possibly TRBD1 (6 bases). The CDR3 is 12 residues long. Trimming removed 10 bases from V and 3 bases from J, with 12 bases in between. The CDR3 DNA is TGTGCCACTGATGGGGGCGACTATGGCTACACCTTC. As protein: CATDGGDYGYTF.

The V and J genes are TRBV5-5 and TRBJ1-2, with TRBD1 identical over 7 bases. This CDR3 is built from 15 residues. From germline, CDR1 is SGHKS and CDR2 YYEKEE (reference sequence). V lost 4 bases and J lost 3; bases outside the gene matches: 9. The CDR3 sequence: CASSGGQKLDYGYTF. Written as DNA, the CDR3 is TGTGCCAGCAGCGGGGGACAGAAACTAGACTATGGCTACACCTTC.

In regard to this clone: Other DNA sequences from this sample encode an identical CDR3 as well. The chain is built from TRBV9 and TRBJ1-3; D unclear. The CDR3 has 14 amino acids. The V gene lost 0 bases and the J gene lost 4 bases, with 8 bases spanning the gap. Germline V gene data show CDR1 as SGDLS and CDR2 as YYNGEE. The CDR3 loop is CASSVESAGNTIYF. CDR3 bases: TGTGCCAGCAGCGTAGAGTCAGCGGGAAACACCATATATTTT.

The V call is TRBV2, the J call TRBJ1-3; possible D gene TRBD1, 6 bases. The CDR3 length is 12 residues. V gave up 8 bases and J gave up 4 bases, with 9 bases separating them. Looked up from germline, CDR1 is SNHLY and CDR2 is FYNNEI. CDR3 loop: CASGQSGNTIYF. DNA of the CDR3: TGTGCCAGCGGACAGTCCGGAAACACCATATATTTT. Filled out from reference TRBV2 and TRBJ1-3, the complete variable domain reads EPEVTQTPSHQVTQMGQEVILRCVPISNHLYFYWYRQILGQKVEFLVSFYNNEISEKSEIFDDQFSVERPDGSNFTLKIRSTKLEDSAMYFCASGQSGNTIYFGEGSWLTVV.

The CDR3 here is CASSPEGLDTQYF. The CDR3, as DNA: TGCGCCAGCAGCCCGGAGGGCTTGGATACGCAGTATTTT. J is TRBJ2-3 and V is TRBV4-3; D might be TRBD2 (6 bases). The CDR3 consists of 13 residues. V was pared by 4 bases and J by 6 bases, with 11 bases between. The V gene's germline CDR1 is LGHNA and CDR2 YSLEER.

This chain links TRBV30 with TRBJ2-4; 7 nucleotides match TRBD1. This CDR3 region has 15 residues. CDR1 is GTSNPN, CDR2 SVGIG, per germline (reference sequence). V lost 1 base to trimming and J lost 1 base; unmatched junction nucleotides: 4. This chain's CDR3 is CAWSASDRAKNIQYF. In DNA form, the CDR3 reads TGTGCCTGGAGTGCCTCGGACAGGGCCAAAAACATTCAGTACTTC.